Below are 21 T cell receptor beta chains sequenced from a single sample in a study of shared clonotypes between healthy human individuals. Clones were sequenced by immunoSEQ multiplex PCR, and TCRdb holds only the in-frame ones, with some missing. The sample consists of 2 million to 2.5 million clones, approximately 95% of them appearing once. Sequencing was carried out using naive CD4+ T cells sorted from blood. Regarding subset: CD45RA+ positively selected. These receptors all come from a man between 18 and 35 years old in good health.

The CDR3 protein is CASSSDGGEAFF. The CDR3, as DNA: TGTGCCAGCAGCTCAGATGGCGGAGAAGCTTTCTTT. The rearrangement links TRBV5-6 to TRBJ1-1, with no clear D. Germline assignment: CDR1 SGHDT and CDR2 YYEEEE. V lost 3 bases to trimming and J lost 8 bases, with 11 bases between them. The CDR3 sequence is 12 residues long.

On this clone itself: Other nucleotide sequences from this sample produce the same CDR3. The gene calls are TRBV2 and TRBJ2-5; the match to TRBD2 covers 15 bases. With V trimmed by 7 bases and J by 5 bases, 5 bases remained unmatched. From germline, CDR1 is SNHLY and CDR2 FYNNEI. The CDR3 runs to 15 residues. The CDR3 DNA sequence: TGTGCCAGCAACGGACTAGCGGGGGGGCGGGAGACCCAGTACTTC. Translation: CASNGLAGGRETQYF.

This clone was seen once. This chain uses TRBV6-1 with TRBJ2-5; 8 bases align to TRBD1. The CDR3 has 13 amino acids. With V trimmed by 11 bases and J by 6 bases, 11 bases remained unmatched. The germline CDR1 and CDR2 sequences are MNHNS and SASEGT. CDR3: CAVLWTGSKTQYF. The CDR3 DNA reads as TGTGCCGTCCTCTGGACAGGGTCGAAGACCCAGTACTTC.

The V call is TRBV28, the J call TRBJ1-4, with TRBD1 identical over 10 bases. The trim removed 5 bases at V and 7 bases at J, leaving 7 bases unmatched. Per the germline V gene, CDR1 is MDHEN and CDR2 is SYDVKM. This CDR3 has 15 residues. The CDR3, as DNA: TGTGCCAGCAGTGCCCCCGGACAGGGGGTTGAAAAACTGTTTTTT. The encoded protein is CASSAPGQGVEKLFF.

V gene TRBV5-5 combines with J gene TRBJ1-5; no clear D. The CDR3 has 14 residues. In germline, CDR1 is SGHKS, CDR2 YYEKEE (reference sequence). Trimming shortened V by 0 bases and J by 1 base, and 5 bases separated the two germline ends. CDR3 region: CASSLATSNQPQHF. DNA for the CDR3: TGTGCCAGCAGCTTGGCCACCAGCAATCAGCCCCAGCATTTT.

V and J are TRBV7-2 and TRBJ1-5; D gene unclear. Germline assignment: CDR1 SGHTA and CDR2 FQGNSA. This CDR3 comprises 12 residues. Trimming removed 6 bases at V and 6 bases at J, with 9 bases between. The DNA of the CDR3 is TGTGCCAGCAGTTTCCTTGGTCAGCCCCAGCATTTT. Its translation: CASSFLGQPQHF.

A word on this clone: Within the sample, other DNA sequences also encode this same CDR3. The chain has TRBV10-3 and TRBJ1-5; no clear D. The CDR3 length is 15 residues. V dropped 3 bases and J dropped 0 bases, with 9 bases sitting between them. CDR1 ENHRY and CDR2 SYGVKD come from the germline V gene. The CDR3 DNA reads as TGTGCCATCAGTGAACTCGGCGGTAGCAATCAGCCCCAGCATTTT. Protein sequence: CAISELGGSNQPQHF.

This chain connects TRBV18 to TRBJ2-1, with D possibly matching TRBD2 (7 bases). CDR3 length: 14 residues. V lost 1 base and J lost 5, with 9 bases in between. Germline CDR1 is KGHSH and CDR2 is LQKENI. CDR3 DNA sequence: TGTGCCAGCTCACCACAAGGGGGGGACAATGAGCAGTTCTTC. This encodes CASSPQGGDNEQFF.

V is TRBV5-4 and J is TRBJ1-2; D remains ambiguous. The CDR3 contains 14 residues. Germline V gene lookup returns CDR1 SGHNT and CDR2 YYREEE (reference sequence). V was pared by 2 bases and J by 3 bases, with 11 bases between. The CDR3 loop is CASSLSREDYGYTF. CDR3 nucleotides: TGTGCCAGCAGCTTATCTAGGGAGGACTATGGCTACACCTTC.

The V gene is TRBV5-4, the J gene TRBJ2-3; the D gene is possibly TRBD1 (5 bases). CDR1 is SGHNT, CDR2 YYREEE, per germline (reference sequence). Between the trimmed V and J ends, which lost 0 bases and 4 bases, there was a span of 9 bases. CDR3 length equals 14 residues. The CDR3 nucleotides are TGTGCCAGCAGCTTGGCCAGGGCGGCAGATACGCAGTATTTT. Its translation is CASSLARAADTQYF.

This clone was seen only once. The chain carries TRBV5-1 and TRBJ1-2; possible D gene TRBD1, 6 bases. Germline V gives CDR1 SGHRS, CDR2 YFSETQ. Between the trimmed V and J ends, which lost 6 bases and 2 bases, there was a span of 8 bases. This CDR3 is 12 amino acids long. The CDR3 loop reads CASTQGNYGYTF. CDR3 bases: TGCGCCAGCACACAGGGAAACTATGGCTACACCTTC. The complete variable domain, with remaining parts taken from reference TRBV5-1 and TRBJ1-2, reads KAGVTQTPRYLIKTRGQQVTLSCSPISGHRSVSWYQQTPGQGLQFLFEYFSETQRNKGNFPGRFSGRQFSNSRSEMNVSTLELGDSALYLCASTQGNYGYTFGSGTRLTVV.

This sequence joins TRBV6-5 and TRBJ1-1; 12 bases are shared with TRBD1. This CDR3 is 15 amino acids long. In germline, CDR1 is MNHEY, CDR2 SVGAGI. Germline trimming cut 0 bases from V and 7 bases from J; bases unmatched to any gene: 3. The CDR3 bases are TGTGCCAGCAGTTACTCAGGGACAGGGGGCTTTGAAGCTTTCTTT. Translation gives CASSYSGTGGFEAFF.

In DNA form, the CDR3 reads TGTGCCAGCAGCTTACTAGCGGGCGTGAACACCGGGGAGCTGTTTTTT. Its protein product is CASSLLAGVNTGELFF. J is TRBJ2-2 and V is TRBV7-2, with 8 bases lining up with TRBD2. The CDR3 has 16 amino acids. Trimming removed 2 bases from V and 1 base from J; junction bases left unmatched: 3. Germline loops: CDR1 SGHTA, CDR2 FQGNSA.

This chain joins TRBV2 and TRBJ1-1, with no clear D. The CDR3 has 15 residues. Between the trimmed V and J ends, which lost 1 base and 0 bases, there was a span of 9 bases. Germline V gene sequence: CDR1 SNHLY, CDR2 FYNNEI. CDR3 protein: CASSEVDTMNTEAFF. The CDR3 region has the DNA TGTGCCAGCAGTGAAGTTGACACCATGAACACTGAAGCTTTCTTT. Full variable domain (rest looked up from reference TRBV2 and TRBJ1-1): EPEVTQTPSHQVTQMGQEVILRCVPISNHLYFYWYRQILGQKVEFLVSFYNNEISEKSEIFDDQFSVERPDGSNFTLKIRSTKLEDSAMYFCASSEVDTMNTEAFFGQGTRLTVV.

A word on this clone: The identical CDR3 is also encoded by other nucleotide sequences in the sample. The chain has TRBV5-1 and TRBJ1-3; D call uncertain. Germline assignment: CDR1 SGHRS and CDR2 YFSETQ. This CDR3 spans 14 amino acids. V lost 0 bases, J lost 4 bases, and 8 bases lay in between. Here the CDR3 reads CASSLGSTGNTIYF. For the CDR3, the DNA is TGCGCCAGCAGCTTGGGGTCTACGGGAAACACCATATATTTT. Based on the CDR3 plus reference TRBV5-1 and TRBJ1-3, the full variable domain is KAGVTQTPRYLIKTRGQQVTLSCSPISGHRSVSWYQQTPGQGLQFLFEYFSETQRNKGNFPGRFSGRQFSNSRSEMNVSTLELGDSALYLCASSLGSTGNTIYFGEGSWLTVV.

The DNA for the CDR3 is TGCGCCAGCAGTGAGAGTAGGGTAGAAGCTTTCTTT. This gives the protein CASSESRVEAFF. This rearrangement joins TRBV10-2 to TRBJ1-1, with D hard to call. CDR1 and CDR2 from the germline V gene are WSHSY and SAAADI. This CDR3 is built from 12 residues. V was cut by 2 bases and J by 8 bases, with 9 bases left in between.

This chain links TRBV27 with TRBJ1-6; TRBD1 matches 7 bases. After removal of 0 bases from V and 7 bases from J, the junction contained 0 bases not matched to a gene. The length of the CDR3 is 14 residues. Germline V gene sequence: CDR1 MNHEY, CDR2 SMNVEV (reference sequence). The CDR3 spells CASSLSRGNSPLHF. CDR3 DNA sequence: TGTGCCAGCAGTTTATCCAGGGGGAATTCACCCCTCCACTTT.

The chain carries TRBV30 and TRBJ1-3, with D hard to call. The ends were cut back, 5 bases at V and 7 bases at J, with 18 bases in the middle. Germline V gives CDR1 GTSNPN, CDR2 SVGIG (reference sequence). This CDR3 has 14 amino acids. CDR3 sequence reads: CAWSGSLVGNTIYF. CDR3 nucleotides: TGTGCCTGGTCCGGGAGTCTGGTGGGGAACACCATATATTTT.

CDR3 loop: CASSLVTGDSLEQYF. In DNA, the CDR3 is TGTGCCAGCAGCTTAGTCACAGGGGACTCCCTTGAGCAGTACTTC. This sequence joins TRBV11-3 and TRBJ2-7; D perhaps matches TRBD1 (7 bases). V was pared by 1 base and J by 7 bases, with 17 bases between. The CDR3 consists of 15 residues. Germline V gene sequence: CDR1 SGHNT, CDR2 YENEEA.

The chain is built from TRBV6-5 and TRBJ2-7; weak D call: TRBD2 (6 bases). The CDR3 loop spans 11 amino acids. Trimming stripped 8 bases from V and 5 bases from J, with 10 bases between. From germline, CDR1 is MNHEY and CDR2 SVGAGI. Here the CDR3 reads CASRGVHEQYF. CDR3 DNA: TGTGCCAGCCGCGGGGTCCACGAGCAGTACTTC.

The genes are TRBV7-9 and TRBJ2-7; 8 bases are a match to TRBD1. The CDR3 extends over 16 amino acids. V lost 5 bases to trimming and J lost 2 bases; unmatched junction nucleotides: 11. Germline CDR1 and CDR2: SEHNR and FQNEAQ (reference sequence). The CDR3 DNA sequence: TGTGCCAGCAGCAGACGAACAGGGGGAGCGACCTACGAGCAGTACTTC. Protein: CASSRRTGGATYEQYF. Supplemented by reference TRBV7-9 and TRBJ2-7, the full variable domain reads DTGVSQNPRHKITKRGQNVTFRCDPISEHNRLYWYRQTLGQGPEFLTYFQNEAQLEKSRLLSDRFSAERPKGSFSTLEIQRTEQGDSAMYLCASSRRTGGATYEQYFGPGTRLTVT.